These 29 T cell receptor beta chains came from one sample sequenced in a study of blood T cell repertoires in COVID-19. Produced via immunoSEQ multiplex PCR; TCRdb's table is partial and in-frame only. Of about 36,000 clones listed, 90% are singletons. Sequencing input: peripheral blood. These receptors were taken from a human donor in a cohort sampled during active COVID-19.

The chain is built from TRBV27 and TRBJ2-1; tentatively, D is TRBD2 (6 bases). CDR1 and CDR2 from the germline V gene are MNHEY and SMNVEV (reference sequence). V gave up 6 bases and J gave up 1 base, with 10 bases separating them. The CDR3 has 14 residues. The CDR3 nucleotides read TGTGCCAGCAGACTAGCCTCTTCCTACAATGAGCAGTTCTTC. Translation: CASRLASSYNEQFF.

This chain joins TRBV7-3 and TRBJ1-1; the match to TRBD1 covers 7 bases. The trim removed 6 bases at V and 1 base at J, leaving 2 bases unmatched. The V gene's germline CDR1 is SGHTA and CDR2 FQGTGA. The CDR3 has 13 amino acids. The CDR3 DNA reads as TGTGCCAGCAGTCCAGGGGGGAACACTGAAGCTTTCTTT. It encodes CASSPGGNTEAFF.

The rearrangement joins TRBV7-6 to TRBJ2-7, with TRBD2 matching 10 bases. CDR3 size: 15 residues. The V gene's germline CDR1 is SGHVS and CDR2 FNYEAQ. V trimming: 3 bases; J trimming: 5 bases; junction bases outside the gene matches: 7. The CDR3 nucleotides are TGTGCCAGCAGCTTCCTAGCGGGAGTAGAGAACGAGCAGTACTTC. Amino acid sequence: CASSFLAGVENEQYF.

This chain joins TRBV6-5 and TRBJ2-3; D not resolved. Germline CDR1 MNHEY, CDR2 SVGAGI. Trimming removed 2 bases at V and 2 bases at J, with 8 bases between. The CDR3 extends over 14 amino acids. The CDR3 sequence is CASSYKEITDTQYF. The DNA of the CDR3 is TGTGCCAGCAGTTACAAGGAGATCACAGATACGCAGTATTTT.

This rearrangement joins TRBV9 to TRBJ1-2; TRBD1 might be the D (5 bases). This CDR3 comprises 15 residues. Trimming stripped 3 bases from V and 0 bases from J, with 12 bases between. CDR1 is SGDLS, CDR2 YYNGEE, per germline. The CDR3 is CASSADSSPNYGYTF. The CDR3 DNA is TGTGCCAGCAGCGCCGACAGTTCTCCTAACTATGGCTACACCTTC.

The gene calls are TRBV7-2 and TRBJ1-5; 7 nucleotides agree with TRBD1. The CDR3 sequence is 15 residues long. CDR1 is SGHTA and CDR2 is FQGNSA in the germline V gene. With 5 bases clipped from V and 6 bases from J, the junction kept 10 bases outside the gene matches. In DNA, the CDR3 is TGTGCCAGCAGCCTCGGGACAGAAAAGGCTCAGCCCCAGCATTTT. Translated, it gives CASSLGTEKAQPQHF. Based on the CDR3 plus reference TRBV7-2 and TRBJ1-5, the full variable domain is GAGVSQSPSNKVTEKGKDVELRCDPISGHTALYWYRQSLGQGLEFLIYFQGNSAPDKSGLPSDRFSAERTGGSVSTLTIQRTQQEDSAVYLCASSLGTEKAQPQHFGDGTRLSIL.

The J gene is TRBJ2-4, the V gene TRBV5-1, with a tentative D call TRBD2 (6 bases). The germline V gene encodes CDR1 SGHRS and CDR2 YFSETQ. The V end was cut by 1 base, the J end by 3 bases, with 14 bases between. The CDR3 runs to 16 residues. Here the CDR3 DNA reads TGCGCCAGCAGCTTGCCGGGGGACGCCAGCAAAAACATTCAGTACTTC. It yields the protein CASSLPGDASKNIQYF. The full variable domain, with the rest looked up from reference TRBV5-1 and TRBJ2-4, is KAGVTQTPRYLIKTRGQQVTLSCSPISGHRSVSWYQQTPGQGLQFLFEYFSETQRNKGNFPGRFSGRQFSNSRSEMNVSTLELGDSALYLCASSLPGDASKNIQYFGAGTRLSVL.

The chain recombines TRBV27 with TRBJ2-7; 12 positions match TRBD2. Germline-derived CDR1 and CDR2 are MNHEY and SMNVEV (reference sequence). The CDR3 covers 15 residues. The V gene end was trimmed by 6 bases and the J gene end by 5 bases; junction bases not matched to a gene: 8. The CDR3 spells CASRLMTSGSNEQYF. CDR3 bases: TGTGCCAGCAGGCTAATGACTAGCGGGAGCAACGAGCAGTACTTC.

The chain couples TRBV6-5 to TRBJ2-7; 12 nucleotides agree with TRBD2. J lost 4 bases, V lost 6 bases, and 7 bases had no gene match. There are 15 residues in the CDR3. Per germline, CDR1 MNHEY and CDR2 SVGAGI. CDR3 amino acids: CASSQTSGRGYEQYF. The CDR3 bases are TGTGCCAGCAGCCAGACTAGCGGGAGAGGGTACGAGCAGTACTTC.

CDR3 amino acids: CASAFVGTSGAASYNEQFF. The DNA for the CDR3 is TGTGCTAGTGCTTTCGTCGGGACTAGCGGGGCCGCATCCTACAATGAGCAGTTCTTC. The chain recombines TRBV12-5 with TRBJ2-1, with TRBD2 matching 13 bases. This CDR3 is 19 amino acids long. J gave up 1 base and V 7 bases, and 13 bases lay outside the gene matches. Germline CDR1 LGHNT, CDR2 FRNRAP.

The J gene is TRBJ2-4, the V gene TRBV19; D might be TRBD1 (6 bases). This CDR3 has 15 amino acids. V lost 2 bases, J lost 4 bases, and 12 bases lay in between. From germline, CDR1 is LNHDA and CDR2 SQIVND (reference sequence). The CDR3 nucleotides read TGTGCCAGTAGTATATATGGAACAGGGAAAAACATTCAGTACTTC. It codes for CASSIYGTGKNIQYF. Based on the CDR3 plus reference TRBV19 and TRBJ2-4, the full variable domain is DGGITQSPKYLFRKEGQNVTLSCEQNLNHDAMYWYRQDPGQGLRLIYYSQIVNDFQKGDIAEGYSVSREKKESFPLTVTSAQKNPTAFYLCASSIYGTGKNIQYFGAGTRLSVL.

The rearrangement links TRBV2 to TRBJ2-7; TRBD1 matches at 8 bases. Germline CDR1 and CDR2: SNHLY and FYNNEI. The ends lost 5 bases at V and 2 bases at J; junction bases unmatched: 5. CDR3 length equals 14 residues. The CDR3 sequence is CASSKGQVPYEQYF. CDR3 nucleotide sequence: TGTGCCAGCAGTAAGGGACAGGTTCCCTACGAGCAGTACTTC.

The J gene is TRBJ2-1, the V gene TRBV7-8; 7 bases are shared with TRBD2. This CDR3 has 15 amino acids. V dropped 1 base and J dropped 7; count of bases not matched to a gene: 7. Germline values: CDR1 SGHVS, CDR2 FQNEAQ. This CDR3 reads CASSLEGGPWNEQFF. CDR3 nucleotide sequence: TGTGCCAGCAGCTTAGAGGGAGGGCCCTGGAATGAGCAGTTCTTC.

As DNA, the CDR3 is TGTGCCAGTAGTACCGGGTCGGTCAGGGGTCAGACCCAGTACTTC. As protein: CASSTGSVRGQTQYF. The chain has TRBV19 and TRBJ2-5; a weak D match, TRBD1 (6 bases). Deletions cut 4 bases from V and 6 bases from J, with 18 bases between. Per the germline V gene, CDR1 is LNHDA and CDR2 is SQIVND (reference sequence). This CDR3 has 15 amino acids. The whole variable domain, remainder taken from reference TRBV19 and TRBJ2-5, is DGGITQSPKYLFRKEGQNVTLSCEQNLNHDAMYWYRQDPGQGLRLIYYSQIVNDFQKGDIAEGYSVSREKKESFPLTVTSAQKNPTAFYLCASSTGSVRGQTQYFGPGTRLLVL.

This chain connects TRBV4-1 to TRBJ2-7, with D unresolved. CDR1 and CDR2 from the germline V gene are MGHRA and YSYEKL. The CDR3 consists of 15 residues. With 0 bases removed from V and 3 bases from J, the gap between germline ends came to 12 bases. CDR3 loop: CASSQDFAGGYEQYF. CDR3 nucleotides: TGCGCCAGCAGCCAAGATTTCGCAGGTGGCTACGAGCAGTACTTC.

The V call is TRBV28, the J call TRBJ1-4, with 8 bases fitting TRBD1. CDR1 and CDR2 from the germline V gene are MDHEN and SYDVKM. V lost 4 bases and J lost 5; bases outside the gene matches: 6. The CDR3 has 15 amino acids. CDR3 DNA: TGTGCCAGCAGTTCGCTTGGGACAGGAAATGAAAAACTGTTTTTT. It encodes CASSSLGTGNEKLFF. The complete variable domain, with remaining parts taken from reference TRBV28 and TRBJ1-4, reads DVKVTQSSRYLVKRTGEKVFLECVQDMDHENMFWYRQDPGLGLRLIYFSYDVKMKEKGDIPEGYSVSREKKERFSLILESASTNQTSMYLCASSSLGTGNEKLFFGSGTQLSVL.

The V call is TRBV7-2, the J call TRBJ2-3, with TRBD2 matching over 13 bases. This CDR3 is built from 17 residues. V lost 2 bases, J lost 4 bases, and 6 bases stayed unmatched. In germline, CDR1 is SGHTA, CDR2 FQGNSA. The CDR3, as DNA: TGTGCCAGCAGCTTAAAGGGGACTAGCGGGATCCCAGATACGCAGTATTTT. It encodes CASSLKGTSGIPDTQYF. Complete variable domain (other parts from reference TRBV7-2 and TRBJ2-3): GAGVSQSPSNKVTEKGKDVELRCDPISGHTALYWYRQSLGQGLEFLIYFQGNSAPDKSGLPSDRFSAERTGGSVSTLTIQRTQQEDSAVYLCASSLKGTSGIPDTQYFGPGTRLTVL.

This clone came up once. The CDR3 nucleotides are TGTGCCAGCTCAACGGGACTAGCGGTCTACAATGAGCAGTTCTTC. It translates to CASSTGLAVYNEQFF. The chain recombines TRBV18 with TRBJ2-1; TRBD2 agrees at 11 bases. Trimming cost V 5 bases and J 3 bases; bases outside gene matches: 3. The CDR3 is made up of 15 amino acids. CDR1 KGHSH and CDR2 LQKENI come from the germline V gene. Full variable domain (remainder filled in from reference TRBV18 and TRBJ2-1): NAGVMQNPRHLVRRRGQEARLRCSPMKGHSHVYWYRQLPEEGLKFMVYLQKENIIDESGMPKERFSAEFPKEGPSILRIQQVVRGDSAAYFCASSTGLAVYNEQFFGPGTRLTVL.

V is TRBV6-5 and J is TRBJ1-5; TRBD1 matches at 7 bases. The V segment lost 6 bases and the J segment 7 bases; nucleotides outside the gene matches: 9. This CDR3 is built from 14 residues. Germline lookup yields CDR1 MNHEY and CDR2 SVGAGI. The CDR3 DNA reads TGTGCCAGCAGGGCCACAGGGGTAGGACAGCCCCAGCATTTT. Residues: CASRATGVGQPQHF.

V and J are TRBV5-1 and TRBJ2-7; no definite D call. Germline CDR1 SGHRS, CDR2 YFSETQ. This CDR3 comprises 14 residues. V was cut by 4 bases and J by 0 bases, with 11 bases left in between. CDR3 sequence reads: CASSPRSGSYEQYF. CDR3 nucleotide sequence: TGCGCCAGCAGCCCCCGGTCGGGCTCCTACGAGCAGTACTTC. The full variable domain, completed using reference TRBV5-1 and TRBJ2-7, is KAGVTQTPRYLIKTRGQQVTLSCSPISGHRSVSWYQQTPGQGLQFLFEYFSETQRNKGNFPGRFSGRQFSNSRSEMNVSTLELGDSALYLCASSPRSGSYEQYFGPGTRLTVT.

This clone was observed a few times. V gene TRBV18 combines with J gene TRBJ1-5, with 8 nucleotides matching TRBD1. With V trimmed by 6 bases and J by 7 bases, 5 bases remained unmatched. Germline V gene data show CDR1 as KGHSH and CDR2 as LQKENI. The CDR3 sequence is 13 residues long. CDR3 loop: CASSVDREQPQHF. CDR3 nucleotides: TGTGCCAGCTCGGTGGACAGGGAACAGCCCCAGCATTTT.

This rearrangement joins TRBV2 to TRBJ1-2; 7 bases line up with TRBD1. The CDR3 runs 14 residues. V lost 7 bases, J lost 0 bases, and 5 bases stayed unmatched. Germline CDR1 and CDR2: SNHLY and FYNNEI. The DNA of the CDR3 is TGTGCCAGCACCGGGACAGTTCCTAACTATGGCTACACCTTC. Protein sequence: CASTGTVPNYGYTF.

The chain employs TRBV5-1 and TRBJ2-1, with D perhaps matching TRBD2 (6 bases). V lost 7 bases, J lost 1 base, and 9 bases lay in between. CDR3 length equals 13 residues. From germline, CDR1 is SGHRS and CDR2 YFSETQ. CDR3 DNA sequence: TGCGCCAGCCGGGCGGGATCCTACAATGAGCAGTTCTTC. Protein product: CASRAGSYNEQFF.

The table lists this clone with a count of one. This sequence joins TRBV30 and TRBJ2-7, with 8 bases lining up with TRBD2. With 0 bases clipped from V and 0 bases from J, the junction kept 4 bases outside the gene matches. Germline V CDR1 and CDR2: GTSNPN, SVGIG (reference sequence). The CDR3 loop spans 15 amino acids. The CDR3 loop is CAWSVQGLGSYEQYF. The CDR3 DNA is TGTGCCTGGAGTGTACAGGGACTAGGCTCCTACGAGCAGTACTTC.

The chain recombines TRBV28 with TRBJ1-6; possible D gene TRBD1, 6 bases. The ends were cut back, 7 bases at V and 9 bases at J, with 19 bases in the middle. The CDR3 length is 15 residues. The germline CDR1 and CDR2 sequences are MDHEN and SYDVKM. Here the CDR3 reads CASTLPGQNLSPLHF. As DNA, the CDR3 is TGTGCCAGCACCCTCCCCGGACAGAACCTTTCACCCCTCCACTTT.

The J gene is TRBJ1-1, the V gene TRBV6-2 or TRBV6-3; D unresolved. CDR3 length equals 14 residues. Trimming removed 5 bases from V and 0 bases from J, with 10 bases in between. Germline V gene data show CDR1 as MNHEY and CDR2 as SVGEGT. The CDR3 nucleotides are TGTGCCAGCAGTCGGGTCTATATGAACACTGAAGCTTTCTTT. It encodes CASSRVYMNTEAFF.

The chain employs TRBV27 and TRBJ2-7, with D tentatively TRBD1 (5 bases). The germline V gene encodes CDR1 MNHEY and CDR2 SMNVEV (reference sequence). Trimming stripped 0 bases from V and 2 bases from J, with 11 bases between. The CDR3 runs 15 residues. The CDR3 DNA reads TGTGCCAGCAGTTTATCTCAGGGTTCCCCCTACGAGCAGTACTTC. Translated: CASSLSQGSPYEQYF.

The gene calls are TRBV3-1 (or the pseudogene TRBV3-2) and TRBJ2-7; TRBD2 is a possible D gene (6 bases). CDR1 and CDR2 (germline): LGHDT, YNNKEL (reference sequence). This CDR3 is built from 16 residues. V was clipped by 0 bases and J by 3 bases, with 15 bases between them. The CDR3 protein is CASSQDRRDLVYEQYF. In DNA, the CDR3 is TGTGCCAGCAGCCAAGATCGGAGGGATTTGGTCTACGAGCAGTACTTC.

The chain has TRBV28 and TRBJ1-1; 8 bases fit TRBD1. The CDR3 contains 14 residues. Germline CDR1 MDHEN, CDR2 SYDVKM. The V and J ends lost 8 bases and 8 bases, in that order; junction bases with no gene match: 13. The CDR3 here is CASPGRGQDREAFF. CDR3 coding DNA: TGTGCCAGCCCGGGGAGGGGACAGGATAGAGAAGCTTTCTTT.